A single sample gave rise to the 20 T cell receptor beta chains below, sequenced in a study of blood T cells in healthy people across ages. A sample-barcoded 5' primer and a J-beta primer mix were used in a second PCR of roughly 6 to 12 cycles. From the 5' RACE reads, TCRdb called clonotypes with MiXCR, one entry per CDR3 protein. The data contain over a million distinct CDR3 sequences, around 43% of them singletons. Sequences were obtained from blood. The source is an older woman in good health.

The rearrangement links TRBV18 to TRBJ2-3; D perhaps matches TRBD2 (6 bases). The CDR3 is made up of 15 amino acids. The germline CDR1 and CDR2 sequences are KGHSH and LQKENI. V gave up 1 base and J gave up 1 base, with 9 bases separating them. As DNA, the CDR3 is TGTGCCAGCTCACCACGGCGGGACCGCACAGATACGCAGTATTTT. Its protein product is CASSPRRDRTDTQYF. Using reference TRBV18 and TRBJ2-3 for the parts outside the CDR3, the full variable domain is NAGVMQNPRHLVRRRGQEARLRCSPMKGHSHVYWYRQLPEEGLKFMVYLQKENIIDESGMPKERFSAEFPKEGPSILRIQQVVRGDSAAYFCASSPRRDRTDTQYFGPGTRLTVL.

The V and J genes are TRBV12-3 or TRBV12-4 and TRBJ2-1; tentatively, D is TRBD2 (6 bases). This CDR3 is 15 amino acids long. V was trimmed by 5 bases and J by 13 bases, leaving 24 bases between them. CDR3 region: CASSGGGGIQETQFF. CDR3 bases: TGTGCCAGCAGTGGGGGAGGAGGGATACAAGAGACCCAGTTCTTC.

The chain is built from TRBV28 and TRBJ2-7, with 7 bases fitting TRBD2. V shed 4 bases, J shed 4 bases, and the junction held 10 bases outside the gene matches. The CDR3 has 15 residues. From germline, CDR1 is MDHEN and CDR2 SYDVKM. CDR3 bases: TGTGCCAGCAGTTCAATGCGGGAGAAATTATACGAGCAGTACTTC. It specifies CASSSMREKLYEQYF.

There are many counts of this clonotype. This chain uses TRBV4-2 with TRBJ2-4; D may be TRBD2 (5 bases). Trimming shortened V by 0 bases and J by 0 bases, and 9 bases separated the two germline ends. Germline V gene sequence: CDR1 LGHNA, CDR2 YNFKEQ. The CDR3 consists of 16 residues. The CDR3 DNA reads as TGTGCCAGCAGCCAAGATCTCGCGGGAGCCAAAAACATTCAGTACTTC. This encodes CASSQDLAGAKNIQYF.

Written as DNA, the CDR3 is TGTGCCAGCAGCCAAGAAGGGCGGCCTTATGGCTACACCTTC. Amino acid sequence: CASSQEGRPYGYTF. V is TRBV3-1 and J is TRBJ1-2; D gene unclear. Germline CDR1 LGHDT, CDR2 YNNKEL (reference sequence). CDR3 length: 14 residues. Trimming shortened V by 0 bases and J by 5 bases, and 10 bases separated the two germline ends.

This clonotype appeared a few times. This chain uses TRBV5-1 with TRBJ2-6; tentative D call: TRBD1 (6 bases). In germline, CDR1 is SGHRS, CDR2 YFSETQ. This CDR3 region has 16 residues. V was trimmed by 0 bases and J by 0 bases, leaving 7 bases between them. The CDR3 DNA is TGCGCCAGCAGCTTGGACAGGGACTCTGGGGCCAACGTCCTGACTTTC. It yields the protein CASSLDRDSGANVLTF.

This clonotype was detected only a few times. The chain employs TRBV11-2 and TRBJ2-1; perhaps TRBD2 as D (5 bases). CDR3 length: 13 amino acids. Germline V gives CDR1 SGHAT, CDR2 FQNNGV. The V end was cut by 5 bases, the J end by 7 bases, with 12 bases between. This CDR3 reads CASSPWTGNEQFF. Written as DNA, the CDR3 is TGTGCCAGCAGCCCGTGGACGGGGAATGAGCAGTTCTTC. The whole variable domain, remainder taken from reference TRBV11-2 and TRBJ2-1, is EAGVAQSPRYKIIEKRQSVAFWCNPISGHATLYWYQQILGQGPKLLIQFQNNGVVDDSQLPKDRFSAERLKGVDSTLKIQPAKLEDSAVYLCASSPWTGNEQFFGPGTRLTVL.

In its sample, this clonotype was seen a few times. DNA of the CDR3: TGTGCCAGCAGTTTAAACAGGGGGTTTAACAATGAGCAGTTCTTC. Translated: CASSLNRGFNNEQFF. V usage is TRBV12-3 or TRBV12-4 and J usage is TRBJ2-1; TRBD1 matches at 8 bases. The V segment lost 2 bases and the J segment 5 bases; nucleotides outside the gene matches: 5. The CDR3 is made up of 15 amino acids.

V usage is TRBV12-5 and J usage is TRBJ2-1; D is undetermined. The germline V gene encodes CDR1 LGHNT and CDR2 FRNRAP. Trimming cost V 5 bases and J 5 bases, with 10 bases left between them. CDR3 length equals 13 residues. CDR3 in DNA: TGTGCTAGTGGTCTAACCGGAGACAATGAGCAGTTCTTC. Protein product: CASGLTGDNEQFF.

The genes are TRBV28 and TRBJ2-1; 7 bases line up with TRBD2. This CDR3 contains 14 residues. Trimming took 8 bases from V and 6 from J; bases not matched to a gene: 10. Germline V gives CDR1 MDHEN, CDR2 SYDVKM. CDR3 residues: CASGRPGLPNEQFF. DNA of the CDR3: TGTGCCAGCGGCCGTCCGGGACTACCCAATGAGCAGTTCTTC.

V is TRBV5-1 and J is TRBJ1-2; 9 bases line up with TRBD1. Germline CDR1 is SGHRS and CDR2 is YFSETQ. CDR3 length: 14 residues. The trim removed 2 bases at V and 6 bases at J, leaving 5 bases unmatched. The CDR3 DNA follows: TGCGCCAGCAGCTTAAAGGACAGGGGAGATGGCTACACCTTC. This encodes CASSLKDRGDGYTF.

This rearrangement joins TRBV6-1 to TRBJ2-5; TRBD2 might be the D (5 bases). This CDR3 is 12 amino acids long. The V end was cut by 4 bases, the J end by 11 bases, with 14 bases between. The germline gives CDR1 MNHNS, CDR2 SASEGT. For the CDR3, the DNA is TGTGCCAGCAGTGCGGATGTTGGGGAGCAGTACTTC. Amino acid sequence: CASSADVGEQYF.

This chain connects TRBV20-1 to TRBJ1-1, with unresolved D. CDR3 size: 12 residues. The germline V gene encodes CDR1 DFQATT and CDR2 SNEGSKA (reference sequence). V dropped 2 bases and J dropped 1 base, with 5 bases sitting between them. The CDR3 sequence is CSARRRNTEAFF. The DNA for the CDR3 is TGCAGTGCTAGACGGCGGAACACTGAAGCTTTCTTT.

The chain links TRBV28 to TRBJ1-2, with 8 positions matching TRBD1. The ends lost 6 bases at V and 7 bases at J; junction bases unmatched: 7. Germline V gives CDR1 MDHEN, CDR2 SYDVKM. CDR3 size: 13 residues. CDR3 nucleotides: TGTGCCAGCAGAGCGACAGGGGAAGGTGGCTACACCTTC. As protein: CASRATGEGGYTF.

This clonotype was counted a few times. The rearrangement uses TRBV28 and TRBJ2-7; 10 nucleotides agree with TRBD2. Losses at the gene ends were 7 bases for V and 3 bases for J; bases not matched to a gene: 6. The CDR3 loop spans 14 amino acids. Germline CDR1 and CDR2: MDHEN and SYDVKM. The CDR3 coding sequence is TGTGCCAGCAAACTAGCGGGAAAGAACTACGAGCAGTACTTC. This codes for CASKLAGKNYEQYF. The full variable domain, its missing parts supplied by reference TRBV28 and TRBJ2-7, is DVKVTQSSRYLVKRTGEKVFLECVQDMDHENMFWYRQDPGLGLRLIYFSYDVKMKEKGDIPEGYSVSREKKERFSLILESASTNQTSMYLCASKLAGKNYEQYFGPGTRLTVT.

This clonotype was recorded only once. The chain uses TRBV27 and TRBJ1-6, with TRBD1 as a possible D gene (6 bases). Per the germline V gene, CDR1 is MNHEY and CDR2 is SMNVEV (reference sequence). The V and J ends lost 7 bases and 13 bases respectively, with 17 bases between them. The CDR3 runs 13 residues. The CDR3 here is CASTEGGSEPLHF. The CDR3 nucleotides are TGTGCCAGCACCGAGGGGGGGTCGGAGCCCCTCCACTTT.

This clonotype has at least ten counts. DNA of the CDR3: TGTGCCAGCAAGACAGCGGGCAGTCAAGAGACCCAGTACTTC. It is translated as CASKTAGSQETQYF. This rearrangement joins TRBV6-2 or TRBV6-3 to TRBJ2-5; tentatively, D is TRBD2 (6 bases). CDR3 length equals 14 residues. V shed 7 bases and J shed 2 bases, with 14 bases lying between them. Germline loops: CDR1 MNHEY, CDR2 SVGEGT.

CDR3 DNA: TGTGCCAGCAGTGACCCGGGACGAAGCTATGGCTACACCTTC. Residues: CASSDPGRSYGYTF. The chain links TRBV6-6 to TRBJ1-2, with D possibly being TRBD1 (5 bases). Germline-derived CDR1 and CDR2 are MNHNY and SVGAGI (reference sequence). V dropped 5 bases and J dropped 4 bases, with 14 bases sitting between them. CDR3 size: 14 residues.

This chain joins TRBV13 and TRBJ1-1; D unclear. This CDR3 is built from 15 residues. The germline V gene has CDR1 PRHDT and CDR2 FYEKMQ (reference sequence). Between the trimmed V and J ends, which lost 11 bases and 0 bases, there was a span of 19 bases. CDR3 nucleotide sequence: TGTGCCGGAAACTGTGGGGAGTGGTTGAACACTGAAGCTTTCTTT. Amino acids: CAGNCGEWLNTEAFF.

This chain joins TRBV28 and TRBJ2-1, with 10 bases fitting TRBD2. The CDR3 loop spans 15 amino acids. With V trimmed by 6 bases and J by 7 bases, 9 bases remained unmatched. CDR1 MDHEN and CDR2 SYDVKM come from the germline V gene. CDR3 DNA: TGTGCCAGCAGCGTAAGCGGGAGGGCCAGGAATGAGCAGTTCTTC. This encodes CASSVSGRARNEQFF. Complete variable domain (other parts from reference TRBV28 and TRBJ2-1): DVKVTQSSRYLVKRTGEKVFLECVQDMDHENMFWYRQDPGLGLRLIYFSYDVKMKEKGDIPEGYSVSREKKERFSLILESASTNQTSMYLCASSVSGRARNEQFFGPGTRLTVL.